A single sample is the source of the 5 T cell receptor beta chains below, sequenced in a study of CD8+ T cells in alopecia areata. Treatment defined: oral pan-JAK inhibitor, 5-10 mg twice daily. Sequencing templates came from extracted RNA that was reverse transcribed into cDNA. The protocol was immunoSEQ multiplex PCR, while the TCRdb copy is restricted to in-frame clones and leaves out a portion. The sample shows fewer than 250,000 clones, less than 70% of them seen only once. The sequenced sample was CD4+ T cells sorted from blood, obtained between weeks 49 and 50, from a patient treated with tofacitinib. Receptors were obtained from a human donor with alopecia areata.

The chain employs TRBV2 and TRBJ2-7; 7 bases map to TRBD1. CDR3 length: 12 residues. Germline-derived CDR1 and CDR2 are SNHLY and FYNNEI. The junction had 0 bases not matched to a gene; V was cut back by 2 bases and J by 5 bases. The CDR3, as DNA: TGTGCCAGCAGTGAAACAGGGGACGAGCAGTACTTC. The encoded protein is CASSETGDEQYF.

By its share, this clone is medium-sized. V is TRBV19 and J is TRBJ2-7; D is perhaps TRBD1 (6 bases). V was clipped by 7 bases and J by 1 base, with 11 bases between them. Looked up from germline, CDR1 is LNHDA and CDR2 is SQIVND (reference sequence). The CDR3 consists of 13 residues. CDR3 in DNA: TGTGCCAGTATCCGGGACAAATCCTACGAGCAGTACTTC. It is translated as CASIRDKSYEQYF. The full variable domain, its missing parts supplied by reference TRBV19 and TRBJ2-7, is DGGITQSPKYLFRKEGQNVTLSCEQNLNHDAMYWYRQDPGQGLRLIYYSQIVNDFQKGDIAEGYSVSREKKESFPLTVTSAQKNPTAFYLCASIRDKSYEQYFGPGTRLTVT.

The chain employs TRBV5-1 and TRBJ2-5, with D possibly being TRBD2 (7 bases). Between the trimmed V and J ends, which lost 6 bases and 1 base, there was a span of 13 bases. Germline V gene data show CDR1 as SGHRS and CDR2 as YFSETQ. The CDR3 is 14 residues long. Here the CDR3 reads CASNREGSQETQYF. CDR3 DNA: TGCGCCAGCAACAGGGAGGGGTCCCAAGAGACCCAGTACTTC.

In its sample, this clone was seen a few times. This sequence joins TRBV2 and TRBJ1-5, with 8 bases fitting TRBD1. CDR3 length equals 15 residues. Germline V lookup: CDR1 SNHLY, CDR2 FYNNEI. Trimming cost V 6 bases and J 0 bases; bases outside gene matches: 4. The CDR3, as DNA: TGTGCCAGCAGAAGACAGGGGACTAGCAATCAGCCCCAGCATTTT. Amino acids: CASRRQGTSNQPQHF. Looking up the rest from reference TRBV2 and TRBJ1-5 gives the full variable domain: EPEVTQTPSHQVTQMGQEVILRCVPISNHLYFYWYRQILGQKVEFLVSFYNNEISEKSEIFDDQFSVERPDGSNFTLKIRSTKLEDSAMYFCASRRQGTSNQPQHFGDGTRLSIL.

A few counts support this clone. The chain has TRBV4-1 and TRBJ2-7; the D gene is possibly TRBD2 (5 bases). The V gene lost 0 bases and the J gene lost 3 bases, with 12 bases spanning the gap. This CDR3 comprises 15 residues. CDR1 and CDR2 (germline): MGHRA, YSYEKL. The CDR3 bases are TGCGCCAGCAGCCAAGAGAGGACGGGGATCTACGAGCAGTACTTC. It encodes CASSQERTGIYEQYF.